Following are 26 T cell receptor beta chains from one sample sequenced in a study of blood T cells in healthy people across ages. A second 7 to 11 cycle PCR used barcoded and J-beta primers. MiXCR, run by TCRdb on the 5' RACE reads, gives a single entry per CDR3 protein. Of fewer than 2 million distinct CDR3 sequences detected, approximately 40% appear once; the ten largest clones hold about 21%. Specimen: blood. These receptors originate from a human donor in good health.

The CDR3 protein is CASSPVSGTRSGANVLTF. For the CDR3, the DNA is TGCGCCAGCAGCCCAGTATCGGGGACCCGCTCTGGGGCCAACGTCCTGACTTTC. This chain joins TRBV5-1 and TRBJ2-6; D may match TRBD1 or TRBD2 (5 bases each). The V gene lost 4 bases and the J gene lost 0 bases, with 17 bases spanning the gap. CDR1 SGHRS and CDR2 YFSETQ come from the germline V gene. The CDR3 runs to 18 residues.

The J gene is TRBJ2-7, the V gene TRBV12-3 or TRBV12-4; possibly TRBD1 for D (6 bases). V lost 5 bases and J 6 bases, leaving 14 bases between the germline ends. This CDR3 region has 13 residues. CDR3 sequence: CASSSQGMVEQYF. In DNA form, the CDR3 reads TGTGCCAGCAGTAGCCAGGGGATGGTCGAGCAGTACTTC.

This clonotype came up a few times. The chain links TRBV28 to TRBJ2-5; 7 bases map to TRBD2. The CDR3 contains 17 residues. Germline CDR1 is MDHEN and CDR2 is SYDVKM. After removal of 8 bases from V and 4 bases from J, the junction contained 19 bases not matched to a gene. The chain's CDR3 is CASPPERGGPTGETQYF. Written as DNA, the CDR3 is TGTGCCAGCCCACCCGAGCGCGGGGGACCAACCGGAGAGACCCAGTACTTC.

The chain is built from TRBV12-3 or TRBV12-4 and TRBJ2-4, with 7 positions matching TRBD2. The CDR3 runs to 14 residues. J lost 3 bases, V lost 1 base, and 0 bases had no gene match. CDR3 residues: CASSLGTSKNIQYF. The CDR3 region has the DNA TGTGCCAGCAGTTTAGGGACTAGCAAAAACATTCAGTACTTC.

This clonotype appeared once. V is TRBV6-5 and J is TRBJ1-2; 9 nucleotides line up with TRBD1. The CDR3 has 13 residues. With 7 bases clipped from V and 6 bases from J, the junction kept 6 bases outside the gene matches. Germline CDR1 is MNHEY and CDR2 is SVGAGI. The CDR3 sequence: CASTKRQGDGYTF. CDR3 bases: TGTGCCAGCACAAAAAGACAGGGGGATGGCTACACCTTC.

Only a few counts were recorded for this clonotype. One end of the junction does not line up with germline, which may come from a read error. This chain joins TRBV2 and TRBJ1-1; D is uncertain. Looked up from germline, CDR1 is SNHLY and CDR2 is FYNNEI. The CDR3 is 13 amino acids. The CDR3 spells CASTELLNTEAFF. CDR3 sequence (DNA): TGTGCCAGCACTGAACTATTGAACACTGAAGCTTTCTTT.

The chain carries TRBV5-1 and TRBJ2-7; TRBD1 matches at 12 bases. Germline V CDR1 and CDR2: SGHRS, YFSETQ. The V gene end was trimmed by 5 bases and the J gene end by 6 bases; junction bases not matched to a gene: 6. The CDR3 length is 14 residues. CDR3 loop: CASRLGQGALEQYF. CDR3 nucleotide sequence: TGCGCCAGCAGACTGGGACAGGGGGCTCTCGAGCAGTACTTC. The full variable domain, completed using reference TRBV5-1 and TRBJ2-7, is KAGVTQTPRYLIKTRGQQVTLSCSPISGHRSVSWYQQTPGQGLQFLFEYFSETQRNKGNFPGRFSGRQFSNSRSEMNVSTLELGDSALYLCASRLGQGALEQYFGPGTRLTVT.

The CDR3 nucleotides are TGTGCCAGCAAAGCAGGGCACTCTGGAAACACCATATATTTT. This gives the protein CASKAGHSGNTIYF. V and J are TRBV9 and TRBJ1-3, with a possible D match to TRBD1 (5 bases). CDR3 size: 14 residues. V lost 6 bases, J lost 0 bases, and 10 bases lay in between. Per germline, CDR1 SGDLS and CDR2 YYNGEE.

The chain is built from TRBV20-1 and TRBJ2-5, with D uncertain. The V gene lost 4 bases and the J gene lost 7 bases, with 13 bases spanning the gap. The CDR3 loop spans 12 amino acids. Germline CDR1 and CDR2: DFQATT and SNEGSKA (reference sequence). CDR3 sequence: CSATLSAGTQYF. In DNA, the CDR3 is TGCAGTGCTACATTGAGCGCAGGGACCCAGTACTTC.

The sample holds many counts of this clonotype. A read error may produce the germline difference seen at one junction end. The chain links TRBV5-1 to TRBJ2-1; possibly TRBD2 for D (6 bases). The CDR3 totals 14 residues. Germline loops: CDR1 SGHRS, CDR2 YFSETQ. The CDR3 DNA reads as TGTGCCAGCAGCTTGGCCGCGGGAAACAATGAGCAGTTCTTC. Amino acids: CASSLAAGNNEQFF.

The chain couples TRBV30 to TRBJ1-2, with D tentatively TRBD1 (5 bases). V was shortened by 4 bases and J by 3 bases, with 15 bases between the two germline ends. Germline loops: CDR1 GTSNPN, CDR2 SVGIG (reference sequence). The CDR3 consists of 14 residues. CDR3 residues: CAWTRTQSDYGYTF. DNA of the CDR3: TGTGCCTGGACTCGGACACAAAGTGACTATGGCTACACCTTC.

The rearrangement uses TRBV6-2 or TRBV6-3 and TRBJ1-5, with TRBD1 matching 7 bases. The germline V gene encodes CDR1 MNHEY and CDR2 SVGEGT. CDR3 length equals 16 residues. J gave up 2 bases and V 3 bases, and 7 bases lay outside the gene matches. The CDR3 DNA reads TGTGCCAGCAGTTATCAATACAGGGGTGGCAATCAGCCCCAGCATTTT. Its translation: CASSYQYRGGNQPQHF.

In this sample, this clonotype turned up a few times. This CDR3 is CASSPTPLKEQFF. CDR3 nucleotide sequence: TGCGCCAGCAGCCCCACCCCACTAAAGGAGCAGTTCTTC. The chain uses TRBV4-1 and TRBJ2-1; no firm D call. V lost 4 bases and J lost 10, with 14 bases in between. There are 13 residues in the CDR3. CDR1 and CDR2 (germline): MGHRA, YSYEKL.

Points on this clonotype: One junction end disagrees with the germline gene, perhaps due to a read error. The V call is TRBV4-2, the J call TRBJ2-7, with TRBD1 identical over 7 bases. Per the germline V gene, CDR1 is LGHNA and CDR2 is YNFKEQ. The CDR3 consists of 13 residues. The CDR3 sequence is CACSRDSKNEQYF. CDR3 nucleotides: TGTGCCTGCAGTCGGGACAGTAAGAACGAGCAGTACTTC.

The genes are TRBV2 and TRBJ2-1; 8 nucleotides match TRBD2. In germline, CDR1 is SNHLY, CDR2 FYNNEI. The CDR3 runs 14 residues. V was clipped by 7 bases and J by 6 bases; unmatched bases: 8. DNA of the CDR3: TGTGCCAGCAACGGAGCGGGGGTTTGCAATGAGCAGTTCTTC. Translating it yields CASNGAGVCNEQFF.

The V gene is TRBV24-1, the J gene TRBJ2-7; 8 bases are a match to TRBD1. CDR3 length: 15 amino acids. Per germline, CDR1 KGHDR and CDR2 SFDVKD. Trimming removed 5 bases from V and 3 bases from J; junction bases left unmatched: 8. CDR3 residues: CATSGRTGNFYEQYF. DNA for the CDR3: TGTGCCACCAGTGGTAGGACAGGGAATTTCTACGAGCAGTACTTC.

This clonotype was observed a single time. At one boundary the junction diverges from the germline segment, which might be a read error. The V call is TRBV11-1, the J call TRBJ2-1; 10 nucleotides align to TRBD2. The germline V gene has CDR1 SGHAT and CDR2 FQDESV (reference sequence). There are 15 residues in the CDR3. CDR3 bases: TGTGCCAACAGCCCGAGCGGGGGGGCCTACAATGAGCAGTTCTTC. Protein sequence: CANSPSGGAYNEQFF.

This sequence joins TRBV6-2 or TRBV6-3 and TRBJ1-4; a possible D gene is TRBD1 (6 bases). Trimming cost V 2 bases and J 4 bases, with 14 bases left between them. Looked up from germline, CDR1 is MNHEY and CDR2 is SVGEGT. The CDR3 consists of 16 residues. DNA of the CDR3: TGTGCCAGCAGTTACCCAGGGGACCGGAATAATGAAAAACTGTTTTTT. It encodes CASSYPGDRNNEKLFF.

The rearrangement links TRBV20-1 to TRBJ2-5; 7 positions agree with TRBD2. The length of the CDR3 is 12 residues. The J segment lost 7 bases and the V segment lost 5 bases, leaving 7 bases of the junction unmatched. CDR1 and CDR2 (germline): DFQATT, SNEGSKA (reference sequence). In DNA, the CDR3 is TGCAGTGCTGATGGACTAGATGGGACCCAGTACTTC. This encodes CSADGLDGTQYF.

CDR3 sequence reads: CASRWVSGANVLTF. CDR3 sequence (DNA): TGTGCCAGCCGGTGGGTGTCTGGGGCCAACGTCCTGACTTTC. This chain connects TRBV27 to TRBJ2-6; no firm D call. Trimming cost V 8 bases and J 1 base, with 9 bases left between them. The CDR3 has 14 amino acids. Germline V lookup: CDR1 MNHEY, CDR2 SMNVEV (reference sequence).

This clonotype was seen a few times. The chain recombines TRBV7-2 with TRBJ1-6; D uncertain. Germline V lookup: CDR1 SGHTA, CDR2 FQGNSA. The CDR3 sequence is 15 residues long. Between the trimmed V and J ends, which lost 5 bases and 3 bases, there was a span of 11 bases. This chain's CDR3 is CASSPHGDYNSPLHF. The CDR3 DNA reads as TGTGCCAGCAGCCCGCATGGCGACTATAATTCACCCCTCCACTTT. Combining the CDR3 with reference TRBV7-2 and TRBJ1-6 gives the whole variable domain GAGVSQSPSNKVTEKGKDVELRCDPISGHTALYWYRQSLGQGLEFLIYFQGNSAPDKSGLPSDRFSAERTGGSVSTLTIQRTQQEDSAVYLCASSPHGDYNSPLHFGNGTRLTVT.

This clonotype came up a few times. The chain uses TRBV4-3 and TRBJ2-4; D uncertain. Trimming took 4 bases from V and 1 from J, leaving 11 bases between them. This CDR3 has 15 residues. The germline V gene has CDR1 LGHNA and CDR2 YSLEER. Here the CDR3 DNA reads TGCGCCAGCAGCCGCCTTAAGGAGGCCAAAAACATTCAGTACTTC. It encodes CASSRLKEAKNIQYF.

J is TRBJ2-3 and V is TRBV5-5; D is undetermined. CDR3 length: 13 amino acids. Germline V gene sequence: CDR1 SGHKS, CDR2 YYEKEE (reference sequence). V was pared by 0 bases and J by 4 bases, with 6 bases between. CDR3 sequence reads: CASSLAYPDTQYF. CDR3 DNA sequence: TGTGCCAGCAGCTTGGCTTACCCAGATACGCAGTATTTT.

The rearrangement uses TRBV2 and TRBJ2-3, with TRBD2 matching over 11 bases. The V and J ends lost 5 bases and 2 bases, in that order; junction bases with no gene match: 3. There are 15 residues in the CDR3. Germline loops: CDR1 SNHLY, CDR2 FYNNEI. The CDR3 sequence: CASSKLAGATDTQYF. The DNA for the CDR3 is TGTGCCAGCAGTAAACTAGCGGGGGCCACAGATACGCAGTATTTT.

The J gene is TRBJ1-6, the V gene TRBV5-1; D gene ambiguous. CDR3 length: 15 amino acids. V was shortened by 0 bases and J by 5 bases, with 9 bases between the two germline ends. Germline V gives CDR1 SGHRS, CDR2 YFSETQ. CDR3 sequence: CASSLATGDNSPLHF. Here the CDR3 DNA reads TGCGCCAGCAGCTTGGCGACGGGTGATAATTCACCCCTCCACTTT.

The J gene is TRBJ1-2, the V gene TRBV12-3 or TRBV12-4; possibly TRBD1 for D (5 bases). This CDR3 spans 12 amino acids. Trimming cost V 6 bases and J 9 bases, with 14 bases left between them. CDR3 sequence: CASSKEGLSYTF. CDR3 bases: TGTGCCAGCAGCAAAGAGGGGCTAAGCTACACCTTC.